The following is a TCR beta chain sequence with its context. Profiling relied on immunoSEQ multiplex PCR, and the TCRdb table lists in-frame clones only, not all of them. The sample contains just over 8,000 clones, 65% to 70% of which appear only once. This sample was included in a study of graft-versus-host responses after intestinal transplantation. At the level of the study: Multivisceral, liver-intestinal, or isolated intestinal transplants were received by the recipients.

Graft material was processed, releasing intraepithelial and lamina propria lymphocytes. The source was ileum tissue, collected around 460 days after transplant. This TCR was sampled from a human patient who received an intestinal transplant, so some T cells may come from the graft donor.

CDR3 coding DNA: TGTGCCAGCAGCCCACAGGGGTCTGGGGCCAACGTCCTGACTTTC. Protein: CASSPQGSGANVLTF. The chain is built from TRBV28 and TRBJ2-6; 7 bases map to TRBD1. The CDR3 is 15 residues long. After removal of 6 bases from V and 1 base from J, the junction contained 3 bases not matched to a gene. Germline CDR1 MDHEN, CDR2 SYDVKM.